The 7 T cell receptor beta chains presented below share a single source sample, sequenced in a study of CD8 T cells in Susac syndrome. It was with random hexamers that roughly 0.45 to 1 ug RNA was reverse transcribed. TCRdb processed the immunoSEQ multiplex PCR reads anew with MiXCR; each CDR3 protein has one entry. The sample yields about 80,000 distinct CDR3 sequences, around 94% seen once. The sample comprised CD8+ T cells from PBMCs. These receptor sequences come from a human donor in good health.

The V gene is TRBV4-3, the J gene TRBJ2-3, with no clear D. Germline assignment: CDR1 LGHNA and CDR2 YSLEER. This CDR3 has 13 residues. Trimming took 0 bases from V and 4 from J, leaving 5 bases between them. As DNA, the CDR3 is TGCGCCAGCAGCCAAGATAAGGCAGATACGCAGTATTTT. Translation: CASSQDKADTQYF.

The chain combines TRBV4-1 with TRBJ1-5; D remains unclear. Germline lookup yields CDR1 MGHRA and CDR2 YSYEKL. This CDR3 is 14 amino acids long. The germline V and J ends were trimmed by 2 bases and 3 bases, with 8 bases remaining between them. Here the CDR3 DNA reads TGCGCCAGCAGCCAAACACATGACAATCAGCCCCAGCATTTT. Its translation: CASSQTHDNQPQHF.

This chain uses TRBV10-3 with TRBJ1-1; no definite D call. V lost 0 bases to trimming and J lost 7 bases, with 12 bases between them. The germline V gene encodes CDR1 ENHRY and CDR2 SYGVKD. CDR3 size: 14 residues. The CDR3, as DNA: TGTGCCATCAGTGAGTCGGACGGGTTGGGTGAAGCTTTCTTT. Protein: CAISESDGLGEAFF.

V and J are TRBV6-6 and TRBJ1-2, with D maybe TRBD1 (5 bases). The CDR3 is 14 amino acids. Germline assignment: CDR1 MNHNY and CDR2 SVGAGI (reference sequence). V was pared by 8 bases and J by 5 bases, with 18 bases between. CDR3 residues: CASDEGSWDYGYTF. In DNA, the CDR3 is TGTGCCAGCGATGAGGGGTCGTGGGATTATGGCTACACCTTC.

The chain joins TRBV11-2 to TRBJ2-2; D possibly corresponds to TRBD2 (5 bases). V shed 2 bases and J shed 5 bases, with 9 bases lying between them. The CDR3 is 14 residues long. Germline CDR1 reads SGHAT; CDR2 reads FQNNGV. In DNA form, the CDR3 reads TGTGCCAGCAGCTTAACCAGGAGGACCGGGGAGCTGTTTTTT. This translates into CASSLTRRTGELFF.

This clonotype has only one observation. The chain combines TRBV6-1 with TRBJ1-2; possibly TRBD1 for D (5 bases). The V and J ends lost 9 bases and 6 bases respectively, with 14 bases between them. The CDR3 contains 12 residues. Germline values: CDR1 MNHNS, CDR2 SASEGT. CDR3 residues: CASGRGGNGYTF. CDR3 in DNA: TGTGCCAGTGGGAGGGGAGGTAATGGCTACACCTTC.

A word on this clonotype: Germline is not matched at one junction end, which may reflect a read error. The chain uses TRBV6-4 and TRBJ2-1; D perhaps matches TRBD2 (5 bases). This CDR3 region has 14 residues. Germline V gene sequence: CDR1 MRHNA, CDR2 SNTAGT. The CDR3 reads CASSADSPDKEQFF. In DNA, the CDR3 is TGTGCCAGCAGTGCGGACTCCCCCGACAAGGAGCAGTTCTTC.